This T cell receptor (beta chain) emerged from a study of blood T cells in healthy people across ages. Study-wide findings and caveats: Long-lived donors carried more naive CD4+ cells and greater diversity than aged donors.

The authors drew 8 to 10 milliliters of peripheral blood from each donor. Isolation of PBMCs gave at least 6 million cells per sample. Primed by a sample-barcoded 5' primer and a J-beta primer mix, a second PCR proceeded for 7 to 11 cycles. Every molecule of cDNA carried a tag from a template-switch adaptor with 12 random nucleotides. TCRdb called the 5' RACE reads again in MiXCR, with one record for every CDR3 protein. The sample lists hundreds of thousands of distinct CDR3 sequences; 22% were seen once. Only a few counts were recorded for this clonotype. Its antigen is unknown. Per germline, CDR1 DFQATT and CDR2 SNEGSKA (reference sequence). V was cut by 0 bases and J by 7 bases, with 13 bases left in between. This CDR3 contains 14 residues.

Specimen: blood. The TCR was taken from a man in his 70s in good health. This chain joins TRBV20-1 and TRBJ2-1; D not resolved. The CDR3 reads CSARDWRSNNEQFF. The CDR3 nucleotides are TGCAGTGCTAGAGATTGGCGATCCAATAATGAGCAGTTCTTC.